This T cell receptor beta chain was documented in a study of regulatory T cells in long-lasting Graves disease. V dropped 4 bases and J dropped 3; count of bases not matched to a gene: 8. CDR3 size: 15 residues. Germline loops: CDR1 SGHRS, CDR2 YFSETQ. As for time point: newly diagnosed GD, antithyroid drugs for less than 3 months. Scientists built the TCR library using RNA that was extracted from PBMCs. This clonotype showed up just once. Relying on iRepertoire HTBI primers and Arm-PCR of CDR3 regions, the team built TCR beta libraries. TCRdb fed the multiplex PCR reads into MiXCR, producing one record per CDR3 protein. The sample consists of 350,000 to 550,000 distinct CDR3 sequences, about 15% of them appearing once. The same specimen was also included in a second study, on T cells in Graves' hyperthyroidism and ophthalmopathy. That work states: Graves' hyperthyroidism qualified as stable when ophthalmopathy did not progress within 18 months. An initial round of RT-PCR targeting the TCR CDR3 relied on the HTBI primer set.

This TCR was recovered from a young woman with Graves disease. The starting material was peripheral blood mononuclear cells (PBMCs), obtained at new diagnosis, from a patient treated with antithyroid drugs. The rearrangement uses TRBV5-1 and TRBJ1-1, with 8 bases lining up with TRBD1. The CDR3 reads CASSPGQGGDTEAFF. The CDR3 DNA reads as TGCGCCAGCAGCCCCGGACAGGGAGGAGACACTGAAGCTTTCTTT.